Each of the 4 T cell receptor beta chains below was sequenced from the same sample in a study of blood T cells in healthy people across ages (dated by TCRdb to 2013 to 2016). The library came from 5' RACE. TCRdb lists the instrument as Illumina HiSeq 2500. The second PCR ran for roughly 7 to 11 cycles and used a J-beta primer mix along with a sample-barcoded 5' primer. Clones were called with MiXCR by TCRdb after fastp trimmed the public reads at Q25, and only in-frame beta chains were retained. Each entry merges the rows of one CDR3 protein and shows their most common DNA and genes. The sample table lists around 670,000 distinct CDR3 sequences, around 31% of them with a count of one. The ten largest clonotypes hold approximately 14% of the sample. Sequencing was performed on blood. These receptor sequences come from a woman of 80 years or more in good health.

This chain joins TRBV5-1 and TRBJ2-5; possibly TRBD1 or TRBD2 for D (5 bases each). This CDR3 spans 16 amino acids. The germline V gene encodes CDR1 SGHRS and CDR2 YFSETQ. Trimming took off 2 bases at V and 11 bases at J, with 25 bases between the two ends. The CDR3: CASSLETFRGHNEQYF. Here the CDR3 DNA reads TGCGCCAGCAGCTTAGAGACCTTTCGGGGCCACAATGAGCAGTACTTC.

This clonotype was observed at least ten times. This chain connects TRBV12-3 or TRBV12-4 to TRBJ2-5, with 14 bases aligning to TRBD2. The CDR3 is made up of 14 amino acids. V shed 6 bases and J 7 bases; nucleotides not matched to a gene: 4. DNA for the CDR3: TGTGCCAGCAGGGGGGGACTAGCGGGGGCGACCCAGTACTTC. The encoded protein is CASRGGLAGATQYF.

The V gene is TRBV5-1, the J gene TRBJ1-5; 7 bases match TRBD1. The CDR3 is made up of 14 amino acids. The ends lost 1 base at V and 6 bases at J; junction bases unmatched: 4. Germline CDR1 reads SGHRS; CDR2 reads YFSETQ. CDR3 loop: CASSLSGGTQPQHF. CDR3 nucleotide sequence: TGCGCCAGCAGCTTGTCAGGGGGAACTCAGCCCCAGCATTTT.

The chain has TRBV7-2 and TRBJ2-4; no reliable D call. The J call may not be correct, given that the DNA end is closer to TRBJ2-7. The CDR3 has 11 residues. CDR1 is SGHTA, CDR2 FQGNSA, per germline. CDR3 protein: CASSLAAEQYF. Here the CDR3 DNA reads TGTGCCAGCAGCTTAGCAGCCGAGCAGTACTTC.